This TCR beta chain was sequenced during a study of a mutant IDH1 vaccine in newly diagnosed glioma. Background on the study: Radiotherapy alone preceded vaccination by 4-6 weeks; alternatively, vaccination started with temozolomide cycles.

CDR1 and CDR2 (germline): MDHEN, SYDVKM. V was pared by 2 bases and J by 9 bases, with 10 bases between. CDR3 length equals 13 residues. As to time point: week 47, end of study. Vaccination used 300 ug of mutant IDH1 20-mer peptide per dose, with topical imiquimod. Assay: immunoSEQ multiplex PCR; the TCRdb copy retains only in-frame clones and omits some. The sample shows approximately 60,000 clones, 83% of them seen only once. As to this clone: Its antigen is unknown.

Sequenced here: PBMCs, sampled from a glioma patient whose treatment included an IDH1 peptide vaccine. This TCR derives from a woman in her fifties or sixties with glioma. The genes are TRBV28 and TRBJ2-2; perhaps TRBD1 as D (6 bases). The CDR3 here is CASSLPQGRELFF. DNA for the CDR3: TGTGCCAGCAGTTTACCACAGGGCCGGGAGCTGTTTTTT. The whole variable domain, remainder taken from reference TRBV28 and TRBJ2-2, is DVKVTQSSRYLVKRTGEKVFLECVQDMDHENMFWYRQDPGLGLRLIYFSYDVKMKEKGDIPEGYSVSREKKERFSLILESASTNQTSMYLCASSLPQGRELFFGEGSRLTVL.